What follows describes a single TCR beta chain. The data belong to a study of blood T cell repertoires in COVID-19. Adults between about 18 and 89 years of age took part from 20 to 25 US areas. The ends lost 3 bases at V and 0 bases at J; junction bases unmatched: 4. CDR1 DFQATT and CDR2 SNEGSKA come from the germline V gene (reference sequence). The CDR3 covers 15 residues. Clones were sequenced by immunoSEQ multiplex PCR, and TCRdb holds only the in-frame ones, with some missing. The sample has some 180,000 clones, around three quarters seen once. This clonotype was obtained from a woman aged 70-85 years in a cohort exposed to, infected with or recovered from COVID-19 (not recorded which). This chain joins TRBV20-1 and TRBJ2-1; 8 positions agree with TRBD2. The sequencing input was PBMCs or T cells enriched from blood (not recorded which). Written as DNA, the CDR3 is TGCAGTGCTAGTTGGGCGGGAGGCTCCTACAATGAGCAGTTCTTC. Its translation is CSASWAGGSYNEQFF.